This is a list of T cell receptor beta chains from one sample in a study of control samples from healthy donors and cancer patients. Data came from immunoSEQ multiplex PCR; TCRdb stores just in-frame clones and leaves some out. The data contain approximately 160,000 clones, around 90% of them seen just once; the ten biggest clones take up roughly 0.7%. Specimen: blood. Receptors originate from a woman aged 25 to 39 in good health. CDR3s include the opening cysteine and the closing phenylalanine or tryptophan.

TRBJ2-6 TRBV5-1 CASSFYPQSQSSGANVLTF
TRBJ2-5 TRBV29-1 CSVVQTLQETQYF
TRBJ2-3 TRBV10-2 CASSESSGRADTQYF
TRBJ1-4 TRBV24-1 CATSHSEKLFF
TRBJ2-7 TRBV7-9 CASSLAGTHEQYF
TRBJ2-6 TRBV5-4 CASSSLAGGSGANVLTF
TRBJ1-4 TRBV3-1/TRBV3-2 CASSQLTGGGEKLFF
TRBJ2-4 TRBV30 CAWKDSKNIQYF
TRBJ1-2 TRBV4-1 CASGLEGDGYGYTF
TRBJ2-2 TRBV27 CASSHGGWPTGELFF